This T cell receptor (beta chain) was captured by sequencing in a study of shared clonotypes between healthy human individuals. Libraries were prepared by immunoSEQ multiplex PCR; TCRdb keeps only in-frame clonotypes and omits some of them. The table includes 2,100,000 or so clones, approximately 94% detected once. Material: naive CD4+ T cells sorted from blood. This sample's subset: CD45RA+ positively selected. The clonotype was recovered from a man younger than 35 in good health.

This CDR3 reads CASSPPGTKSYNEQFF. The CDR3, as DNA: TGTGCCAGCTCACCCCCCGGGACGAAAAGCTACAATGAGCAGTTCTTC. The V call is TRBV18, the J call TRBJ2-1; D could derive from TRBD1 or TRBD2 (5 bases each). Trimming took 3 bases from V and 3 from J, leaving 15 bases between them. Germline CDR1 reads KGHSH; CDR2 reads LQKENI. There are 16 residues in the CDR3. Together with reference TRBV18 and TRBJ2-1, the CDR3 gives the full variable domain: NAGVMQNPRHLVRRRGQEARLRCSPMKGHSHVYWYRQLPEEGLKFMVYLQKENIIDESGMPKERFSAEFPKEGPSILRIQQVVRGDSAAYFCASSPPGTKSYNEQFFGPGTRLTVL.